This is a list of T cell receptor beta chains from one sample in a study of T cell repertoires in cytomegalovirus infection. Using its own MiXCR run on the reads, TCRdb lists one record per CDR3 protein. Among about 330,000 distinct CDR3 sequences listed, over 7.5% were seen once. Specimen: PBMCs. These receptors came from a human donor in good health (CMV status not recorded). Some clones in this sample may be carry-over from other donors' samples. Each CDR3 is given with its conserved first and last residue. The order of the fields is V gene, J gene, clone size, D gene, CDR3 protein, CDR3 DNA. A D gene is named only where the DNA matches it firmly. Expanded clones get a size class; other rows say once, few or many, or leave the size out.

TRBV6-1	TRBJ2-7	.	.	CASSDGGSLYEQYF	TGTGCCAGCAGTGATGGTGGCTCCCTTTACGAGCAGTACTTC
TRBV7-2	TRBJ2-7	few	.	CASSLRGQSAHEQYF	TGTGCCAGCAGCTTACGCGGCCAGTCCGCCCACGAGCAGTACTTC
TRBV20-1	TRBJ1-5	many	.	CSARDEGRGNQPQHF	TGCAGTGCTAGAGATGAGGGGCGCGGAAATCAGCCCCAGCATTTT
TRBV29-1	TRBJ1-2	few	TRBD1	CSVEGGGSTGNYGYTF	TGCAGCGTTGAGGGGGGGGGGTCGACAGGGAACTATGGCTACACCTTC
TRBV28	TRBJ2-7	few	TRBD1	CASKSRGRNEQYF	TGTGCCAGCAAAAGTAGGGGGCGCAACGAGCAGTACTTC
TRBV29-1	TRBJ2-1	.	.	CSVEVGPTYNEQFF	TGCAGCGTTGAAGTCGGCCCGACCTACAATGAGCAGTTCTTC
TRBV11-2	TRBJ1-2	few	TRBD1	CASSRGQGALGYTF	TGTGCCAGCAGCCGAGGACAGGGGGCCTTAGGCTACACCTTC
TRBV7-6	TRBJ2-3	many	.	CASSLGHSQRADTQYF	TGTGCCAGCAGCTTAGGTCATAGCCAGCGGGCAGATACGCAGTATTTT
TRBV7-2	TRBJ2-1	many	.	CASSEGGEPYNEQFF	TGTGCCAGCAGCGAGGGGGGGGAACCCTACAATGAGCAGTTCTTC
TRBV7-2	TRBJ1-2	many	TRBD1	CASSLGTGGNGYTF	TGTGCCAGCAGCTTAGGGACAGGGGGCAATGGCTACACCTTC
TRBV7-9	TRBJ2-4	many	.	CASSLTGGAKNIQYF	TGTGCCAGCAGCTTAACCGGGGGTGCCAAAAACATTCAGTACTTC
TRBV7-2	TRBJ2-1	many	TRBD2	CASSFDGRVEQFF	TGTGCCAGCAGCTTCGACGGGAGGGTTGAGCAGTTCTTC
TRBV4-2	TRBJ2-3	.	.	CASLADPGKGTDTQYF	TGTGCCAGCCTCGCAGACCCAGGAAAGGGAACAGATACGCAGTATTTT
TRBV7-6	TRBJ2-5	many	.	CASSVPGQETQYF	TGTGCCAGCAGCGTCCCGGGCCAAGAGACCCAGTACTTC
TRBV14	TRBJ2-5	.	.	CASSQDLRDWGEETQYF	TGTGCCAGCAGCCAAGATCTTCGGGACTGGGGGGAGGAGACCCAGTACTTC
TRBV23-1	TRBJ2-5	few	.	CASSQSKPEDGRETQYF	TGCGCCAGCAGTCAATCGAAACCGGAAGATGGGCGGGAGACCCAGTACTTC